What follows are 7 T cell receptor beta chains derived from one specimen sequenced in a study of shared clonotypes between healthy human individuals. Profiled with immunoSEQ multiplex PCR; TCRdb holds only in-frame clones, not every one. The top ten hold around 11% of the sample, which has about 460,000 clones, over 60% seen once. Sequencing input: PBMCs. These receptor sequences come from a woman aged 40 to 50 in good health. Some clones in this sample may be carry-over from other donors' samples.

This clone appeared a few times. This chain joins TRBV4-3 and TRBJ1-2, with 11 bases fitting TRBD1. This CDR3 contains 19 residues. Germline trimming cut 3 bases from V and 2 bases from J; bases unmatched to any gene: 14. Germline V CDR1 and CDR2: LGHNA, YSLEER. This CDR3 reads CASSQDLSGTGGKNYGYTF. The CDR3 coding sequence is TGCGCCAGCAGCCAGGACCTTTCCGGGACAGGGGGAAAGAACTATGGCTACACCTTC.

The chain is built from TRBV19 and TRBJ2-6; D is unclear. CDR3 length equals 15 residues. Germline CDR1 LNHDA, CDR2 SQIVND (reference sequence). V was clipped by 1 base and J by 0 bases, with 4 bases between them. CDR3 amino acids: CASSIASSGANVLTF. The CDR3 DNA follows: TGTGCCAGTAGTATAGCCAGCTCTGGGGCCAACGTCCTGACTTTC.

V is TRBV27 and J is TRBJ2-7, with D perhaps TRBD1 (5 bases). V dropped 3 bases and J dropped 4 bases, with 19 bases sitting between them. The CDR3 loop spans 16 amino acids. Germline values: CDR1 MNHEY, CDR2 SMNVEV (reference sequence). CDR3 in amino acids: CASSFSVRQNAYEQYF. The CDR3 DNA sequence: TGTGCCAGCAGTTTCTCCGTTAGACAGAATGCATACGAGCAGTACTTC.

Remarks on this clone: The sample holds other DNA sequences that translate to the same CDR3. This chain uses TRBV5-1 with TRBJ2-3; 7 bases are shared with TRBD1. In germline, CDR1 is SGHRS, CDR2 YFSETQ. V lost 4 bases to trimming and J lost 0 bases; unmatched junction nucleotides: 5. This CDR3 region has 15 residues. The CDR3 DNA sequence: TGCGCCAGCAGCCTCCGGGACAGCAGCACAGATACGCAGTATTTT. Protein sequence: CASSLRDSSTDTQYF.

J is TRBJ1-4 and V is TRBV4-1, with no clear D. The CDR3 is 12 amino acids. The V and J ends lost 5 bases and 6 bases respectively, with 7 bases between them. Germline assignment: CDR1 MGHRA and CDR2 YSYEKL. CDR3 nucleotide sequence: TGCGCCAGCAGCGGCGTTTATGAAAAACTGTTTTTT. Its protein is CASSGVYEKLFF.

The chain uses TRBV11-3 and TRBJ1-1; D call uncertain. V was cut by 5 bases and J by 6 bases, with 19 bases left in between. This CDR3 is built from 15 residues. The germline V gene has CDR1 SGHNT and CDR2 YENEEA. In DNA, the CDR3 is TGTGCCAGCAGCCCACCGGGCCAAGGAAGGTCTGAAGCTTTCTTT. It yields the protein CASSPPGQGRSEAFF.

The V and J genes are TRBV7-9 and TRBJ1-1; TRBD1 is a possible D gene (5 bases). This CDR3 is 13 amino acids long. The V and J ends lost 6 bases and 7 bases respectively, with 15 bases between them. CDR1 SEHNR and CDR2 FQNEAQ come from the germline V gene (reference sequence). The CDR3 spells CASSPTGEREAFF. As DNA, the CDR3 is TGTGCCAGCAGTCCCACAGGAGAACGTGAAGCTTTCTTT.